The T cell receptor beta chain under discussion was sequenced for a study of beta chain features in type 1 diabetes. Since all of the isolated RNA was reverse transcribed, expressed TCRB transcripts were what got sequenced. Method: immunoSEQ multiplex PCR; TCRdb's copy keeps in-frame clones and lacks some. The sample consists of more than 20,000 clones, about 72% of them appearing once. The CDR3 runs to 12 residues. Sequenced sample: Tregs from blood. This chain uses TRBV12-2 with TRBJ2-5; the tabulated D call, TRBD1, remains unverified against the DNA. Gene TRBJ2-7 matches the end of the DNA better, so the J call may be wrong. TRBV12-2 is described as a pseudogene. This receptor was identified in a woman in her thirties or forties in good health. The CDR3, as DNA: TGTGCAAGTCGCTTAGGGGGCTACGAGCAGTACTTC. Amino acid sequence: CASRLGGYEQYF.